This TCR beta chain was captured by sequencing in a study of graft-versus-host responses after intestinal transplantation (dated by TCRdb to about 2021). In terms of the full investigation: Recipients received multivisceral, liver-intestinal, or isolated intestinal transplants. Rather than being sequenced by the commercial service, samples from a few later patients were sequenced in-house on an Illumina MiSeq and processed with MiXCR. All recipients received anti-thymocyte globulin induction followed by maintenance tacrolimus and steroids for around three years. Of the 20 to 30 intestinal transplant recipients enrolled in the cohort, one of whom was a retransplant, 3 patients without pretransplant specimens were excluded. Alloreactive clones were identified by sequencing pre-transplant mixed lymphocyte reaction products and comparing these products with unstimulated pre-transplant donor and recipient T cells. A peak of at least 4% donor T cells among recipient peripheral blood mononuclear cells was the definition used for donor T cell macrochimerism. Graft-versus-host and host-versus-graft alloreactive T cell clones were tracked in the graft, circulation and bone marrow after intestinal transplantation using bulk TCR-beta CDR3 sequencing.

What the time point label conveys for this sample: cells obtained before transplantation from donor or recipient. CD3+CD4+ and CD3+CD8+ populations were FACS-sorted from unstimulated pre-transplant donor and recipient cells taken from spleen or lymph nodes. To prepare the library, the immunoSEQ multiplex PCR assay was applied. For most patients, genomic DNA was isolated with the Qiagen DNeasy Blood and Tissue Kit and shipped frozen to Adaptive Biotechnologies for TCR sequencing. High-throughput TCR-beta CDR3 sequencing of genomic DNA from most patients was performed by Adaptive Biotechnologies. As for how the authors treated the data: TCR sequencing data for 15 to 20 patients were retrieved from Adaptive's ImmunoSEQ software; a few other patients were processed with MiXCR and VDJtools. To correct CD4 versus CD8 sorting errors, any sequence found in both subsets at a frequency ratio below 5:1 was removed. CDR3 nucleotide sequences shared between donor and recipient were removed because their origin could not be assigned. To count as alloreactive, a clone needed at least 2-fold expansion over unstimulated cells and a minimum CFSE-low frequency of 0.002% (template counts) or 0.001% (read counts). Clones detected in sequenced pre-transplant spleen, lymph node, or MLR CFSE-low populations of the donor or recipient were defined as mappable. Cumulative frequency of alloreactive clones was calculated as a percentage of all sequences weighted by copy number. Sourced from immuneACCESS, this table was stored by TCRdb with only in-frame sequences that have V and J called. A share of the clones is absent; for the studies checked, an unresolved V gene accounts for under half, and the remainder has no known explanation. V and J calls and clone size are as listed in that table; D and trimming were resolved from the DNA. Present in this sample are some 85,000 clones, 92% of which were seen just once. Roughly 0.43% of the sample rests with the top ten.

V is pruned by 0 bases and J by 2 bases, leaving 4 bases of the junction without a gene match. The germline V gene (reference sequence) supplies CDR1 SEHNR and CDR2 FQNEAQ. The CDR3 goes from the cysteine to the phenylalanine over 16 residues. Only the CDR3 DNA is retained, 48 bases long and in frame from the first base. Comments on this clone: Its cognate antigen has yet to be identified. Qualities for individual bases were not recorded, and no much larger clone is one base off.

The investigation overall reported the following: The conclusions were limited by the relatively low number and heterogeneity of the intestinal transplant patients. Peak levels of circulating GvH clones were associated with declines in HvG clones early after transplant. Patients with donor T cell macrochimerism had high GvH to HvG T cell clonal ratios in their allografts. GvH clones were detected in recipient bone marrow, and some of these GvH clones were observed earlier in ileal mucosa or blood, consistent with an intestinal mucosal origin.

This chain joins TRBV7-9 to TRBJ2-5; 9 bases in the middle match TRBD2. This clonotype originated in a human donor who was the organ donor for an intestinal transplant. Sequencing used unstimulated CD8+ T cells sorted from spleen or lymph node cells, obtained before transplant. The nucleotide sequence is TGTGCCAGCAGCTTAGCTAGCGGGGGCCCACAAGAGACCCAGTACTTC. It translates as CASSLASGGPQETQYF.